The rows below give T cell receptor beta chains drawn from one sample of a study of blood T cell repertoires in COVID-19. Assay used: immunoSEQ multiplex PCR; TCRdb lists only in-frame clones, some missing. The profile shows about 220,000 clones, 65% to 85% of them singletons. Sequenced material: peripheral blood. All receptors derive from a woman aged 25 to 39 who had recovered from COVID-19. Each CDR3 is given with its conserved first and last residue. The D gene is left open where the match is weak. Size is stated for part of the rows, as once, few or many counts, or as a class when the clone is expanded.

j_call d_call clone_size v_call cdr3_aa cdr3_nt
TRBJ2-7 TRBD2 - TRBV7-9 CASSKTSGSYEQYF TGTGCCAGCAGCAAGACTAGCGGGAGCTACGAGCAGTACTTC
TRBJ2-3 TRBD1 - TRBV3-1/TRBV3-2 CASSQLPGQGGHSTDTQYF TGTGCCAGCAGCCAGCTCCCGGGACAGGGGGGACATAGCACAGATACGCAGTATTTT
TRBJ2-7 - - TRBV3-1/TRBV3-2 CASSQEGPGILSYEQYF TGTGCCAGCAGCCAAGAAGGTCCAGGCATACTCTCCTACGAGCAGTACTTC
TRBJ1-5 TRBD1 few TRBV28 CASSSGGQGEGQPQHF TGTGCCAGCAGTAGCGGGGGACAGGGGGAAGGTCAGCCCCAGCATTTT
TRBJ2-7 TRBD1 - TRBV2 CASTPGQGGYEQYF TGTGCCAGCACCCCGGGACAGGGTGGTTACGAGCAGTACTTC
TRBJ1-5 TRBD1 - TRBV18 CASSPDRAKSNQPQHF TGTGCCAGCTCACCGGACAGGGCGAAAAGCAATCAGCCCCAGCATTTT
TRBJ2-2 TRBD1 - TRBV19 CASSLNRGQGGELFF TGTGCCAGTAGTCTAAACAGGGGGCAGGGCGGGGAGCTGTTTTTT
TRBJ2-2 TRBD1 - TRBV5-1 CASSPGTANTGELFF TGCGCCAGCAGCCCGGGGACAGCGAACACCGGGGAGCTGTTTTTT
TRBJ2-7 TRBD2 - TRBV13 CASSPARLAGEAYEQYF TGTGCCAGCAGCCCCGCCCGACTAGCGGGAGAGGCATACGAGCAGTACTTC
TRBJ1-2 - - TRBV28 CASSLVGGNYGYTF TGTGCCAGCAGTTTGGTGGGGGGAAACTATGGCTACACCTTC
TRBJ2-1 TRBD2 - TRBV18 CASSRLTSGIYNEQFF TGTGCCAGCTCCCGATTGACTAGCGGGATTTACAATGAGCAGTTCTTC
TRBJ1-5 - - TRBV19 CASSIDRGRVGNQPQHF TGTGCCAGTAGTATAGATCGAGGCAGGGTAGGCAATCAGCCCCAGCATTTT
TRBJ1-5 - - TRBV19 CASSMGGSNQPQHF TGTGCCAGTAGTATGGGGGGAAGCAATCAGCCCCAGCATTTT
TRBJ1-4 TRBD1 - TRBV28 CASSIELGGKVEKLFF TGTGCCAGCAGTATAGAATTAGGGGGCAAGGTTGAAAAACTGTTTTTT
TRBJ2-7 - - TRBV15 CATSRGGQGYEQYF TGTGCCACCAGCAGAGGGGGGCAGGGGTACGAGCAGTACTTC
TRBJ1-2 TRBD1 - TRBV5-6 CASSLGQGESYGYTF TGTGCCAGCAGCTTAGGACAGGGGGAGAGCTATGGCTACACCTTC
TRBJ2-1 TRBD2 - TRBV11-2 CASSQGLATSYNEQFF TGTGCCAGCAGCCAGGGACTAGCGACCTCCTACAATGAGCAGTTCTTC
TRBJ2-1 - - TRBV27 CASSLLLAPLDEQFF TGTGCCAGCAGTTTATTATTAGCGCCGCTGGATGAGCAGTTCTTC
TRBJ2-7 - - TRBV28 CASQLPGHPWEQYF TGTGCCAGCCAATTACCGGGACACCCTTGGGAGCAGTACTTC
TRBJ1-1 - few TRBV5-4 CASSSGVGTEAFF TGTGCCAGCAGCTCCGGGGTGGGCACTGAAGCTTTCTTT
TRBJ1-1 - - TRBV7-6 CASSLNRVPYTEAFF TGTGCCAGCAGCTTAAACCGGGTCCCCTACACTGAAGCTTTCTTT
TRBJ2-7 - - TRBV15 CATSRDLAVSYEQYF TGTGCCACCAGCAGAGATTTGGCGGTCTCCTACGAGCAGTACTTC
TRBJ1-4 - - TRBV5-4 CASSLDQGSNEKLFF TGTGCCAGCAGCTTGGATCAGGGTTCTAATGAAAAACTGTTTTTT
TRBJ2-6 - - TRBV7-6 CASSLAGAAGANVLTF TGTGCCAGCAGCTTAGCAGGGGCGGCTGGGGCCAACGTCCTGACTTTC
TRBJ1-2 - - TRBV6-4 CASSDSSRGANYGYTF TGTGCCAGCAGTGACTCTTCCCGGGGAGCTAACTATGGCTACACCTTC
TRBJ1-1 TRBD1 once TRBV6-5 CASSYSGTGETEAFF TGTGCCAGCAGTTATAGTGGGACAGGGGAAACTGAAGCTTTCTTT
TRBJ2-7 TRBD1 - TRBV6-5 CASSLGQGYEQYF TGTGCCAGCAGCCTAGGACAGGGCTACGAGCAGTACTTC
TRBJ1-4 TRBD1 - TRBV30 CAWSFRGRLEKLFF TGTGCCTGGAGTTTCAGGGGGCGCTTGGAAAAACTGTTTTTT
TRBJ2-7 - - TRBV6-5 CASSYPNTHEQYF TGTGCCAGCAGTTACCCCAACACCCACGAGCAGTACTTC
TRBJ1-6 - - TRBV6-1 CASSEASQGGSPLHF TGTGCCAGCAGTGAAGCGAGCCAGGGCGGTTCACCCCTCCACTTT
TRBJ1-6 TRBD1 - TRBV10-3 CAIGQVDSPLHF TGTGCCATCGGACAGGTGGATTCACCCCTCCACTTT
TRBJ2-5 TRBD2 - TRBV4-1 CASSQKDPTSGKETQYF TGCGCCAGCAGCCAAAAAGATCCGACTAGCGGGAAAGAGACCCAGTACTTC
TRBJ1-2 TRBD1 - TRBV30 CAWSPLTGGPYGYTF TGTGCCTGGAGTCCCTTGACAGGGGGCCCCTATGGCTACACCTTC
TRBJ1-2 TRBD1 - TRBV5-1 CASKLGQGGNGYTF TGCGCCAGCAAACTCGGACAGGGAGGAAATGGCTACACCTTC
TRBJ2-1 - - TRBV5-4 CASSSHRGGDFYNEQFF TGTGCCAGCAGTTCACATAGGGGGGGGGACTTCTACAATGAGCAGTTCTTC
TRBJ2-5 TRBD1 once TRBV5-4 CASSLGTGGDETQYF TGTGCCAGCAGCTTGGGGACAGGGGGGGATGAGACCCAGTACTTC
TRBJ2-2 TRBD1 - TRBV4-2 CASSQDGDRDTGELFF TGTGCCAGCAGCCAAGATGGAGACAGGGACACCGGGGAGCTGTTTTTT
TRBJ1-1 - - TRBV12-2 CASRLARMMNTEAFF TGTGCAAGTCGCTTAGCGCGCATGATGAACACTGAAGCTTTCTTT
TRBJ2-7 TRBD2 - TRBV6-5 CASTSGRAPYEQYF TGTGCCAGCACAAGTGGGAGGGCCCCCTACGAGCAGTACTTC
TRBJ2-1 - - TRBV6-5 CASSRRGYYNEQFF TGTGCCAGCAGTAGACGAGGGTACTACAATGAGCAGTTCTTC
TRBJ2-3 - few TRBV18 CASYPRELALGDTQYF TGTGCCAGCTACCCACGAGAACTAGCATTAGGAGATACGCAGTATTTT
TRBJ1-6 TRBD1 - TRBV30 CAWRPPGQYNSPLHF TGTGCCTGGAGGCCCCCGGGACAGTATAATTCACCCCTCCACTTT
TRBJ2-1 TRBD2 - TRBV10-3 CAISDSTAGLAGGINNEQFF TGTGCCATCAGTGATAGCACCGCGGGCCTAGCGGGAGGAATTAACAATGAGCAGTTCTTC
TRBJ1-5 - - TRBV28 CASNQGGQPQHF TGTGCCAGCAATCAGGGAGGTCAGCCCCAGCATTTT
TRBJ2-3 TRBD2 - TRBV9 CASSVGLAGLAGGVVTQYF TGTGCCAGCAGCGTAGGACTAGCGGGACTAGCGGGAGGGGTGGTTACGCAGTATTTT